This TCR beta chain came from a study of blood T cell repertoires in COVID-19. Libraries were prepared by immunoSEQ multiplex PCR; TCRdb keeps only in-frame clonotypes and omits some of them. Of under 100,000 clones in the sample, under 90% are singletons; the top ten hold 9.5% to 15%. The specimen was peripheral blood. The TCR sequence derives from a woman between 40 and 55 years old with active or convalescent COVID-19.

The CDR3 loop is CASSDPPGHNTDTQYF. CDR3 nucleotide sequence: TGTGCCAGCAGCGACCCACCGGGACACAACACAGATACGCAGTATTTT. The chain recombines TRBV7-2 with TRBJ2-3, with D possibly TRBD1 on 6 matching bases. Germline-derived CDR1 and CDR2 are SGHTA and FQGNSA. Trimming removed 5 bases at V and 2 bases at J, with 17 bases between. The CDR3 runs to 16 residues.